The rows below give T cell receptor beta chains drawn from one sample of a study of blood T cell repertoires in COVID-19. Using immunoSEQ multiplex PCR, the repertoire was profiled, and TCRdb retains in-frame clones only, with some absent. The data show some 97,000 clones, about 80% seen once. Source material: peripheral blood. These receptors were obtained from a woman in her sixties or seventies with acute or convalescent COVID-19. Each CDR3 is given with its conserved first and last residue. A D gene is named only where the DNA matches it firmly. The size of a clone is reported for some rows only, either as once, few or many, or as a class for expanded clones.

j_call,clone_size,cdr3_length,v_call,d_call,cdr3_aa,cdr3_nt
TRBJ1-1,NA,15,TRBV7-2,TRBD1,CASSLAGTGGTEAFF,TGTGCCAGCAGCTTAGCGGGTACAGGGGGCACTGAAGCTTTCTTT
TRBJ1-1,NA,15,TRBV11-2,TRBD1,CASSLEGQRNTEAFF,TGTGCCAGCAGCTTAGAGGGACAGAGGAACACTGAAGCTTTCTTT
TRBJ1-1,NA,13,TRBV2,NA,CASSETVNTEAFF,TGTGCCAGCAGTGAGACAGTGAACACTGAAGCTTTCTTT
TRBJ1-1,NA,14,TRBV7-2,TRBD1,CASSTLTGVGEAFF,TGTGCCAGCAGCACCCTTACAGGGGTTGGTGAAGCTTTCTTT
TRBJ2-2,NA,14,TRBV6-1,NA,CASSDYQGYGELFF,TGTGCCAGCAGTGATTATCAGGGGTACGGGGAGCTGTTTTTT
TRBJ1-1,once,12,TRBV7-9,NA,CASSLGGAEAFF,TGTGCCAGCAGCTTAGGGGGGGCTGAAGCTTTCTTT
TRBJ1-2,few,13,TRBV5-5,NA,CASSLDQGMGYTF,TGTGCCAGCAGCTTGGATCAGGGTATGGGCTACACCTTC
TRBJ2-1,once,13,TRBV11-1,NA,CASSLSGYNEQFF,TGTGCCAGCAGCTTAAGCGGTTACAATGAGCAGTTCTTC
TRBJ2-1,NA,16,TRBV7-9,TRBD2,CASSPRYGGAYNEQFF,TGTGCCAGCAGCCCCCGTTACGGGGGGGCCTACAATGAGCAGTTCTTC
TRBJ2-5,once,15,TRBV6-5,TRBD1,CASSLRDRGQETQYF,TGTGCCAGCAGTTTGAGGGACAGGGGGCAGGAGACCCAGTACTTC
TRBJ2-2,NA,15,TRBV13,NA,CASSLKAGPTGELFF,TGTGCCAGCAGCTTAAAGGCGGGGCCCACCGGGGAGCTGTTTTTT
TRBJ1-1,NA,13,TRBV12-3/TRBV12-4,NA,CASRRQLNTEAFF,TGTGCCAGCAGGCGACAGCTGAACACTGAAGCTTTCTTT
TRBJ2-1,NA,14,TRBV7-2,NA,CASSFYPADNEQFF,TGTGCCAGCAGCTTCTACCCAGCGGACAATGAGCAGTTCTTC
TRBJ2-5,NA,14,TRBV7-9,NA,CASSSVGGQETQYF,TGTGCCAGCAGCTCTGTGGGGGGCCAAGAGACCCAGTACTTC
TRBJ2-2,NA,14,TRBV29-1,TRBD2,CSVRSGGRTGELFF,TGCAGCGTTCGTAGCGGGGGGCGAACCGGGGAGCTGTTTTTT
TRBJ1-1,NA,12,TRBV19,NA,CASSQGSAEAFF,TGTGCCAGTAGCCAGGGGTCCGCTGAAGCTTTCTTT
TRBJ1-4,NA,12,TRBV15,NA,CATSRTGRRLFF,TGTGCCACCAGCAGGACAGGTCGTCGACTGTTTTTT
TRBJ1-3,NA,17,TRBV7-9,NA,CASSFSGTGSKGNTIYF,TGTGCCAGCAGCTTTTCGGGTACAGGTTCTAAGGGAAACACCATATATTTT
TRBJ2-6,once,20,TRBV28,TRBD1,CASSPSAGTGGFSGANVLTF,TGTGCCAGCAGTCCCTCCGCCGGGACAGGGGGCTTCTCTGGGGCCAACGTCCTGACTTTC
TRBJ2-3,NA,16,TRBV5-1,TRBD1,CASSPKLADRGDTQYF,TGCGCCAGCAGCCCTAAACTAGCGGACAGGGGGGATACGCAGTATTTT
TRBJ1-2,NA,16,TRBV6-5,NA,CASSYSNTGRGYGYTF,TGTGCCAGCAGTTACTCGAATACCGGGAGGGGATATGGCTACACCTTC
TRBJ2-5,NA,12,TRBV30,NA,CAWSMGGETQYF,TGTGCCTGGAGTATGGGGGGAGAGACCCAGTACTTC
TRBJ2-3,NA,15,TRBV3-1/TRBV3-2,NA,CASSVLGGWTDTQYF,TGTGCCAGCAGCGTCCTAGGGGGTTGGACAGATACGCAGTATTTT
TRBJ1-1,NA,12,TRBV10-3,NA,CAISGAQGEAFF,TGTGCCATCAGTGGGGCCCAGGGTGAAGCTTTCTTT
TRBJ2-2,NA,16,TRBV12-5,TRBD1,CASGLELNRGAGELFF,TGTGCTAGTGGTTTGGAACTAAACAGGGGGGCCGGGGAGCTGTTTTTT
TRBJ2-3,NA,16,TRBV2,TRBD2,CASSQGLAGYLDTQYF,TGTGCCAGCAGTCAGGGACTAGCGGGGTATTTAGATACGCAGTATTTT